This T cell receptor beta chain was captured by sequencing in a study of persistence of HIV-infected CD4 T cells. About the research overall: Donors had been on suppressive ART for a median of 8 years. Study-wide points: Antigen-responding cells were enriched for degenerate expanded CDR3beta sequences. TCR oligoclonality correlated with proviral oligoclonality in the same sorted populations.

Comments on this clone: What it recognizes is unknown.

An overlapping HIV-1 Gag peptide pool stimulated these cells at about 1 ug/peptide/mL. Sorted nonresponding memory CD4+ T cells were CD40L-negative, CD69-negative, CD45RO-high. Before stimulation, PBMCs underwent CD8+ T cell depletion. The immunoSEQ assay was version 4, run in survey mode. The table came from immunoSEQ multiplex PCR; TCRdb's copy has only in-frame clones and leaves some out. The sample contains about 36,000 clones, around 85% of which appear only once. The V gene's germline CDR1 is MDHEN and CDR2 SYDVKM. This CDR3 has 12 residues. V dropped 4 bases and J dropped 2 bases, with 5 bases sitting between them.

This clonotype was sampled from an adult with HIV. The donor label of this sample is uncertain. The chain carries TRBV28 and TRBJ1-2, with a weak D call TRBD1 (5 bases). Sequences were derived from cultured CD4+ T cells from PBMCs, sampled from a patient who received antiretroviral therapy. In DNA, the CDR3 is TGTGCCAGCAGTTACAGGAACTATGGCTACACCTTC. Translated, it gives CASSYRNYGYTF.